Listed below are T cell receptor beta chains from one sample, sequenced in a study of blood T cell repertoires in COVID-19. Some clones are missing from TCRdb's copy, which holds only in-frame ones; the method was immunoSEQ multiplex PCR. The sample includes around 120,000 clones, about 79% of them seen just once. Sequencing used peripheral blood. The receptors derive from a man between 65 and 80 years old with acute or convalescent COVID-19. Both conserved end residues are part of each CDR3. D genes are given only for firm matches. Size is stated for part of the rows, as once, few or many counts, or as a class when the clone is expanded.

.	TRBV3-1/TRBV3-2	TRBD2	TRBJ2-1	TGTGCCAGCAGCCAAGATTACACAGCGGGGGGGCGTGGGCAGTTCTTC	CASSQDYTAGGRGQFF
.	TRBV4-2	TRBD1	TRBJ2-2	TGTGCCAGCAGCAAGCTACCGGGACAGGGACCCACCGGGGAGCTGTTTTTT	CASSKLPGQGPTGELFF
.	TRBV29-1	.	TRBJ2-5	TGCAGCGTTCCCAGGGAAGAGACCCAGTACTTC	CSVPREETQYF
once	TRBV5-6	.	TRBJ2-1	TGTGCCAGCAGCTGGGGACTGGAACTGAATGAGCAGTTCTTC	CASSWGLELNEQFF
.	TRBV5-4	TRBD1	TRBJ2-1	TGTGCCAGCAGCGAGGGACAGGAGAATGAGCAGTTCTTC	CASSEGQENEQFF
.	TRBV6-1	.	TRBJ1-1	TGTGCCAGCAGTGAATGGGGGGAGGCTTTCTTT	CASSEWGEAFF
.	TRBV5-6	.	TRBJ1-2	TGTGCCAGCAGCCCGGGAGCCAGGGATTATGGCTACACCTTC	CASSPGARDYGYTF
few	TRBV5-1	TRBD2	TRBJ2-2	TGCGCCAGCAGCTTGGCACCGGGAGGGATGAACGGGGAGCTGTTTTTT	CASSLAPGGMNGELFF
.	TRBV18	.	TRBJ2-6	TGTGCCAGCTCACCATTCGTAGTGCAACCGAGCTCTGGGGCCAACGTCCTGACTTTC	CASSPFVVQPSSGANVLTF
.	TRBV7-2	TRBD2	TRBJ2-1	TGTGCCAGCAGCTTCCGGGGGGGCCACAATGAGCAGTTCTTC	CASSFRGGHNEQFF
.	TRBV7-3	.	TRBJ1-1	TGTGCCAGCAGCGAACAGCCTAACACTGAAGCTTTCTTT	CASSEQPNTEAFF
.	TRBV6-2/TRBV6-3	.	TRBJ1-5	TGTGCCAGCAGTTACTTTCTACGGAGGCGCGGCAATCAGCCCCAGCATTTT	CASSYFLRRRGNQPQHF
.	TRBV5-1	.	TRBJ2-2	TGCGCCAGCAGCGAAGGCGGGGTCACCGGGGAGCTGTTTTTT	CASSEGGVTGELFF
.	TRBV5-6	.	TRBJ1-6	TGTGCCAGCAGCTTGCTTAATTCACCCCTCCACTTT	CASSLLNSPLHF
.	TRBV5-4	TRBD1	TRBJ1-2	TGTGCCAGCAGCGGACAGGGTTGGAACTATGGCTACACCTTC	CASSGQGWNYGYTF
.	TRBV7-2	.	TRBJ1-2	TGTGCCAGCAGCTCTTGGGACATAACTAACTATGGCTACACCTTC	CASSSWDITNYGYTF